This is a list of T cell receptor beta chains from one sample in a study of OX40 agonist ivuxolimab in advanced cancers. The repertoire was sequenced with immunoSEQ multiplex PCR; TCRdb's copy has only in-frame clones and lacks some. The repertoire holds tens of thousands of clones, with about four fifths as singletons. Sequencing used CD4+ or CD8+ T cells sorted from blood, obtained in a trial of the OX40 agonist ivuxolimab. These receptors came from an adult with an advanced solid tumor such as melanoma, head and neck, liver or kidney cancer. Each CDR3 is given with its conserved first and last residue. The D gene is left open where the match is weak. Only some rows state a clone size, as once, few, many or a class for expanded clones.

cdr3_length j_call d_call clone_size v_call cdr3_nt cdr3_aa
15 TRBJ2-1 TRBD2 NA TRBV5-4 TGTGCCAGCAGTCCACTAGCGGGAGTGGGAAATGAGCAGTTCTTC CASSPLAGVGNEQFF
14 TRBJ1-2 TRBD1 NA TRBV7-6 TGTGCCAGCAGCTCGGGACAGGGGGTTTCTGGCTACACCTTC CASSSGQGVSGYTF
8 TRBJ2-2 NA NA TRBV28 TGTGTCACCGGGGAGCTGTTTTTT CVTGELFF
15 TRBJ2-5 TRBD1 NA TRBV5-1 TGCGCCAGCAGCTTGGTAACAGGGGGCGAGGAGACCCAGTACTTC CASSLVTGGEETQYF
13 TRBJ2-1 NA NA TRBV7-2 TGTGCCAGCAGCTTAGTGTGGTCCAATGAGCAGTTCTTC CASSLVWSNEQFF
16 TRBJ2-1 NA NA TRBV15 TGTGCCACCAGCACCCGGGAAGGGGATTCCTACAATGAGCAGTTCTTC CATSTREGDSYNEQFF
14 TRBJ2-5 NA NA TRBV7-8 TGTGCCAGCAGCCCCAGACAGATCCAAGAGACCCAGTACTTC CASSPRQIQETQYF
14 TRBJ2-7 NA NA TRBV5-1 TGCGCCAGCAGCCCCGACGGGCACTCCTACGAGCAGTACTTC CASSPDGHSYEQYF
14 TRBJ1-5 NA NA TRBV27 TGTGCCAGCAGTTTAGACGGGCCCTATCAGCCCCAGCATTTT CASSLDGPYQPQHF
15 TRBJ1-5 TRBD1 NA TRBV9 TGTGCCAGCAGCTGGACAGGTCATAGCAATCAGCCCCAGCATTTT CASSWTGHSNQPQHF
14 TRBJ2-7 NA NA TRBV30 TGTGCCTGGAGCTCAAGGAAGGGGACCTACGAGCAGTACTTC CAWSSRKGTYEQYF
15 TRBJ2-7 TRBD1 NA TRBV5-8 TGCGCCAGCAGCCAAGGGGACAGGGGGCTCTACGAGCAGTACTTC CASSQGDRGLYEQYF
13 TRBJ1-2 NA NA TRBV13 TGTGCCAGCAGCATGCGGGCTGATAATGGCTACACCTTC CASSMRADNGYTF
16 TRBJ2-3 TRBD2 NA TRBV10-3 TGTGCCATCAGTGAGTTAGCGGGGGCGCGCACAGATACGCAGTATTTT CAISELAGARTDTQYF
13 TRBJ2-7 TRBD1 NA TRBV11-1 TGTGCCAGCAGGACCGGGACAGTCGGCGAGCAGTACTTC CASRTGTVGEQYF
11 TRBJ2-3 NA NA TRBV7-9 TGTGCATCCTCGACACCAGATACGCAGTATTTT CASSTPDTQYF
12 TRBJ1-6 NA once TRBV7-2 TGTGCCAGCAGCTTAGAAAGCTTGTCCCTCCACTTT CASSLESLSLHF
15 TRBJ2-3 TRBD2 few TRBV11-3 TGTGCCAGCAGCTTAGGACTAGCGGCCACAGATACGCAGTATTTT CASSLGLAATDTQYF
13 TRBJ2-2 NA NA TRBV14 TGTGCCAGCCGCGGGGTGCACACCGGGGAGCTGTTTTTT CASRGVHTGELFF
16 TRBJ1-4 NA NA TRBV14 TGTGCCAGCAGCCCCCGGCCACAGGCAACTAATGAAAAACTGTTTTTT CASSPRPQATNEKLFF
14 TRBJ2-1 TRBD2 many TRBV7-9 TGTGCCAGCATGCTGGGGACTAGCGGATTAGAGCAGTTCTTC CASMLGTSGLEQFF
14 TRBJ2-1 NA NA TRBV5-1 TGCGCCAGCAGCTATGGGGACTTTGACAATGAGCAGTTCTTC CASSYGDFDNEQFF
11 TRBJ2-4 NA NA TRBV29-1 TGCAGCGTTGAAGATCGCTCACAGGCCTACTTC CSVEDRSQAYF
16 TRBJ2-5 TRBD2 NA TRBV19 TGTGCCAGTAGTTCGGGACTAGCGGGAGGGCCGGAGACCCAGTACTTC CASSSGLAGGPETQYF
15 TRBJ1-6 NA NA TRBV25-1 TGTGCCAGCCAAGTGGGGGGTACGGTAAATTCACCCCTCCACTTT CASQVGGTVNSPLHF
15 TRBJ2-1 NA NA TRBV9 TGTGCCAGCAGCGTAGCTCAAGGTCCCTACAATGAGCAGTTCTTC CASSVAQGPYNEQFF
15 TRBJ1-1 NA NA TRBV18 TGTGCCAGCTCACCACAGAATCAGGGGAACACTGAAGCTTTCTTT CASSPQNQGNTEAFF
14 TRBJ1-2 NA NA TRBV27 TGCGCCAGCAGTTTGAAGGGACCCTATGATGGCTACACCTTC CASSLKGPYDGYTF
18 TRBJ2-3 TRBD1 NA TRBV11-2 TGTGCCAGCAGCTTAGGACAGGGGGCGGTGGGTGGCACAGATACGCAGTATTTT CASSLGQGAVGGTDTQYF